Listed here are 13 T cell receptor beta chains from one sample, sequenced in a study of blood T cell repertoires in COVID-19. Data came from immunoSEQ multiplex PCR; TCRdb stores just in-frame clones and leaves some out. The sample comprises under 200,000 clones, under 85% of which are singletons, and roughly 9.8% rests with the top ten. The sample consisted of peripheral blood. These receptors were collected from a woman older than 75 with acute or convalescent COVID-19.

The chain uses TRBV7-3 and TRBJ2-1; TRBD2 matches at 13 bases. Germline assignment: CDR1 SGHTA and CDR2 FQGTGA. Losses at the gene ends were 5 bases for V and 0 bases for J; bases not matched to a gene: 1. The CDR3 is made up of 16 amino acids. CDR3 in amino acids: CASSRTSGSSYNEQFF. CDR3 coding DNA: TGTGCCAGCAGCAGGACTAGCGGGAGCTCCTACAATGAGCAGTTCTTC.

The genes are TRBV12-3 or TRBV12-4 and TRBJ2-7; D uncertain. Deletions cut 2 bases from V and 5 bases from J, with 4 bases between. The CDR3 spans 11 residues. CDR3 DNA: TGTGCCAGCAGTTTACGTCACGAGCAGTACTTC. Amino acid sequence: CASSLRHEQYF.

The chain is built from TRBV2 and TRBJ2-3; 12 bases are shared with TRBD2. Per germline, CDR1 SNHLY and CDR2 FYNNEI. With V trimmed by 8 bases and J by 0 bases, 9 bases remained unmatched. This CDR3 region has 17 residues. The CDR3 nucleotides read TGTGCCAGCCCCCCGGGACTAGCGGGTTCTAGCACAGATACGCAGTATTTT. It encodes CASPPGLAGSSTDTQYF.

The V gene is TRBV11-2, the J gene TRBJ1-1; TRBD1 is a possible D gene (6 bases). Per germline, CDR1 SGHAT and CDR2 FQNNGV. V was pared by 1 base and J by 0 bases, with 12 bases between. CDR3 size: 16 residues. DNA for the CDR3: TGTGCCAGCAGCTTAGTTACAGGGTACATGAACACTGAAGCTTTCTTT. It codes for CASSLVTGYMNTEAFF.

The chain has TRBV7-2 and TRBJ1-1; 7 bases agree with TRBD1. V shed 5 bases and J 1 base; nucleotides not matched to a gene: 13. This CDR3 region has 17 residues. The germline V gene encodes CDR1 SGHTA and CDR2 FQGNSA. The CDR3 bases are TGTGCCAGCAGCCCTAGGGGGCGACAGATCCGGAACACTGAAGCTTTCTTT. Translated, it gives CASSPRGRQIRNTEAFF. Based on the CDR3 plus reference TRBV7-2 and TRBJ1-1, the full variable domain is GAGVSQSPSNKVTEKGKDVELRCDPISGHTALYWYRQSLGQGLEFLIYFQGNSAPDKSGLPSDRFSAERTGGSVSTLTIQRTQQEDSAVYLCASSPRGRQIRNTEAFFGQGTRLTVV.

J is TRBJ2-1 and V is TRBV24-1; D might be TRBD2 (6 bases). CDR3 size: 16 residues. Germline V CDR1 and CDR2: KGHDR, SFDVKD. The V and J ends lost 1 base and 0 bases respectively, with 9 bases between them. This chain's CDR3 is CATSDFAGLSYNEQFF. The CDR3 DNA follows: TGTGCCACCAGTGATTTCGCGGGGCTCTCCTACAATGAGCAGTTCTTC.

On this clone: At the DNA level, this CDR3 is encoded by other sequences in the same sample as well. The rearrangement uses TRBV11-2 and TRBJ1-2; tentatively, D is TRBD1 (5 bases). The CDR3 spans 11 residues. Deletions cut 1 base from V and 8 bases from J, with 5 bases between. Germline values: CDR1 SGHAT, CDR2 FQNNGV. CDR3 in DNA: TGTGCCAGCAGCTTAGGGGGCGGCTACACCTTC. Amino acids: CASSLGGGYTF. The full variable domain, rest sourced from reference TRBV11-2 and TRBJ1-2, is EAGVAQSPRYKIIEKRQSVAFWCNPISGHATLYWYQQILGQGPKLLIQFQNNGVVDDSQLPKDRFSAERLKGVDSTLKIQPAKLEDSAVYLCASSLGGGYTFGSGTRLTVV.

This clone was counted only a few times. The J gene is TRBJ2-7, the V gene TRBV6-1; D is undetermined. CDR3 length: 15 residues. CDR1 and CDR2 from the germline V gene are MNHNS and SASEGT. V lost 1 base and J lost 7, with 17 bases in between. DNA for the CDR3: TGTGCCAGCAGTGAAGTGGTTAGTCCCTCCCGGGAGCAGTACTTC. Its translation is CASSEVVSPSREQYF.

This sequence joins TRBV11-3 and TRBJ1-3; no definite D call. Germline V gene data show CDR1 as SGHNT and CDR2 as YENEEA. CDR3 length: 15 residues. Trimming shortened V by 1 base and J by 6 bases, and 13 bases separated the two germline ends. Written as DNA, the CDR3 is TGTGCCAGCAGCTTAGGTCCGGGGAAAGAAAACACCATATATTTT. Residues: CASSLGPGKENTIYF.

The genes are TRBV19 and TRBJ1-2; D unresolved. The CDR3 loop spans 15 amino acids. Germline V gene data show CDR1 as LNHDA and CDR2 as SQIVND (reference sequence). V lost 0 bases to trimming and J lost 2 bases, with 10 bases between them. This CDR3 reads CASSIDLGGNYGYTF. The CDR3, as DNA: TGTGCCAGTAGTATAGATCTGGGCGGGAACTATGGCTACACCTTC.

This chain links TRBV19 with TRBJ1-5, with D tentatively TRBD1 (5 bases). V was trimmed by 3 bases and J by 5 bases, leaving 17 bases between them. CDR3 length: 16 residues. Germline V gives CDR1 LNHDA, CDR2 SQIVND (reference sequence). CDR3 protein: CASSIPQGARHQPQHF. In DNA, the CDR3 is TGTGCCAGTAGTATCCCCCAAGGGGCTCGCCATCAGCCCCAGCATTTT.

The chain recombines TRBV4-1 with TRBJ1-3; D is unclear. This CDR3 has 14 amino acids. V was cut by 0 bases and J by 8 bases, with 11 bases left in between. Germline-derived CDR1 and CDR2 are MGHRA and YSYEKL. Written as DNA, the CDR3 is TGCGCCAGCAGCCAAGAGAAGCATTTTGACACCATATATTTT. It is translated as CASSQEKHFDTIYF.

This clone was seen only once. CDR3 amino acids: CASSWGQGVGETQYF. The CDR3 DNA reads as TGTGCCAGCAGTTGGGGACAGGGAGTTGGAGAGACCCAGTACTTC. The chain couples TRBV6-2 or TRBV6-3 to TRBJ2-5, with TRBD1 identical over 9 bases. CDR1 is MNHEY and CDR2 is SVGEGT in the germline V gene. V shed 4 bases and J 4 bases; nucleotides not matched to a gene: 7. The CDR3 spans 15 residues.